This is a list of T cell receptor beta chains from one sample in a study of shared clonotypes between healthy human individuals. TCRdb keeps only in-frame clones here, not all; method: immunoSEQ multiplex PCR. The sample shows about 2 million clones, roughly 96% of them seen only once. Sequenced: naive CD4+ T cells sorted from blood. The receptors were sampled from a young man in good health. The CDR3 runs from the conserved cysteine through the conserved F or W. A D gene is named only where the DNA matches it firmly. A clone size is listed for some rows: how often the clone was seen (once, few, many), or a class if it is expanded.

j_call | clone_size | v_call | d_call | cdr3_aa | cdr3_nt
TRBJ1-1 | NA | TRBV2 | NA | CASSIDKNTEAFF | TGTGCCAGCAGTATAGACAAAAACACTGAAGCTTTCTTT
TRBJ1-6 | once | TRBV6-6 | TRBD1 | CASRDRRGQRDSPLHF | TGTGCCAGCAGAGACCGCAGGGGGCAAAGGGATTCACCCCTCCACTTT
TRBJ2-6 | NA | TRBV2 | TRBD1 | CASSGDRGTGANVLTF | TGTGCCAGCAGTGGGGACAGGGGAACTGGGGCCAACGTCCTGACTTTC
TRBJ2-1 | NA | TRBV2 | TRBD2 | CASRARGLADNEQFF | TGTGCCAGCAGGGCAAGGGGACTAGCGGACAATGAGCAGTTCTTC
TRBJ1-3 | NA | TRBV5-4 | NA | CASSGEGSSGNTIYF | TGTGCCAGCAGTGGCGAGGGAAGCTCTGGAAACACCATATATTTT
TRBJ2-1 | NA | TRBV5-1 | TRBD2 | CASSRVGTSGYNEQFF | TGCGCCAGCAGCAGGGTGGGGACTAGCGGTTACAATGAGCAGTTCTTC
TRBJ1-5 | NA | TRBV30 | NA | CAWSAGIDQPQHF | TGTGCCTGGAGTGCTGGGATAGATCAGCCCCAGCATTTT
TRBJ1-2 | NA | TRBV30 | TRBD1 | CAGGQEKYGYTF | TGTGCCGGGGGACAGGAGAAATATGGCTACACCTTC
TRBJ2-1 | NA | TRBV7-9 | TRBD2 | CASSKAGGPGEQFF | TGTGCCAGCAGCAAAGCGGGAGGGCCAGGTGAGCAGTTCTTC
TRBJ1-1 | NA | TRBV5-8 | NA | CASRWGRPNTEAFF | TGTGCCAGCAGATGGGGGAGGCCAAACACTGAAGCTTTCTTT
TRBJ2-3 | NA | TRBV9 | TRBD2 | CASSVEGGRITDTQYF | TGTGCCAGCAGCGTAGAAGGCGGGAGGATCACAGATACGCAGTATTTT
TRBJ1-1 | NA | TRBV9 | NA | CASSFQGQTEAFF | TGTGCCAGCAGCTTCCAAGGACAGACTGAAGCTTTCTTT
TRBJ2-7 | NA | TRBV29-1 | TRBD1 | CSGGTGSYEQYF | TGCAGCGGCGGGACAGGCTCCTACGAGCAGTACTTC
TRBJ2-7 | NA | TRBV5-4 | NA | CASSPQQNYEQYF | TGTGCCAGCAGCCCCCAACAGAACTACGAGCAGTACTTC
TRBJ2-7 | NA | TRBV27 | NA | CASSRNGYEQYF | TGTGCCAGCAGTAGGAATGGCTACGAGCAGTACTTC
TRBJ2-7 | NA | TRBV4-1 | NA | CASSLRDVTYEQYF | TGCGCCAGCAGCCTCCGGGACGTCACCTACGAGCAGTACTTC
TRBJ1-5 | NA | TRBV5-1 | TRBD1 | CASSLDTGDQPQHF | TGCGCCAGCAGCTTGGACACAGGGGATCAGCCCCAGCATTTT
TRBJ1-4 | NA | TRBV5-4 | TRBD1 | CASSLGTGVYEKLFF | TGTGCCAGCAGCTTGGGGACAGGGGTATACGAAAAACTGTTTTTT
TRBJ1-2 | NA | TRBV7-2 | NA | CASSLAGLVYGYTF | TGTGCCAGCAGCTTAGCCGGCCTTGTCTATGGCTACACCTTC
TRBJ1-6 | once | TRBV7-2 | NA | CASSLASGIDSPLHF | TGTGCCAGCAGCTTAGCAAGTGGTATAGATTCACCCCTCCACTTT
TRBJ2-3 | NA | TRBV29-1 | NA | CSVDPLGGMSTDTQYF | TGCAGCGTTGACCCTCTAGGGGGTATGAGCACAGATACGCAGTATTTT
TRBJ2-3 | NA | TRBV6-5 | NA | CASSAMGTDTQYF | TGTGCCAGCAGCGCAATGGGGACAGATACGCAGTATTTT
TRBJ1-4 | NA | TRBV5-1 | NA | CASSRGVTNEKLFF | TGCGCCAGCAGCAGGGGAGTAACTAATGAAAAACTGTTTTTT
TRBJ2-2 | once | TRBV27 | NA | CASSSHRGWTGELFF | TGTGCCAGCAGTTCCCATCGGGGGTGGACCGGGGAGCTGTTTTTT